This T cell receptor (beta chain) was identified in a study of lymphopenia after photon versus proton radiotherapy. Whole-study findings and limits: In patients who died, overall survival fell as post-nadir TCR diversity dropped more. Under photons, naive T cells and diversity fell while effector/memory populations rose. Authors raise, but do not show, better survival with proton therapy.

Comment on this clone: The antigen is unknown.

The ends were cut back, 6 bases at V and 4 bases at J, with 22 bases in the middle. The CDR3 totals 16 residues. The V gene's germline CDR1 is MNHEY and CDR2 SMNVEV (reference sequence). Data came from immunoSEQ multiplex PCR; TCRdb stores just in-frame clones and leaves some out. This table has 25,000 to 30,000 clones, approximately 85% appearing once. This sequence joins TRBV27 and TRBJ2-7; D might be TRBD1 or TRBD2, each matching 5 bases. Sequenced material: peripheral blood, taken from a patient treated with photon-based radiotherapy. This TCR was recovered from a man aged 25-45 years with gastric cancer. The CDR3 coding sequence is TGTGCCAGCAGCCTCAACCCCCGGGACCGGATATACGAGCAGTACTTC. It specifies CASSLNPRDRIYEQYF.